Listed here are 12 T cell receptor beta chains from one sample, sequenced in a study of blood T cell repertoires in COVID-19. The method was immunoSEQ multiplex PCR; TCRdb's version includes in-frame clones alone and lacks a portion of them. Of fewer than 650,000 clones listed, around 90% were seen once; the top ten hold roughly 8%. Sequenced sample: peripheral blood. The receptors come from a woman between 45 and 60 years old with COVID-19, enrolled during active disease.

The V call is TRBV9, the J call TRBJ2-3; D gene uncertain. Per the germline V gene, CDR1 is SGDLS and CDR2 is YYNGEE. V lost 2 bases, J lost 2 bases, and 12 bases lay in between. CDR3 length: 15 amino acids. The CDR3 protein is CASSVHGASTDTQYF. CDR3 coding DNA: TGTGCCAGCAGCGTCCACGGAGCCTCCACAGATACGCAGTATTTT.

V gene TRBV27 combines with J gene TRBJ2-1, with TRBD1 matching over 8 bases. Trimming removed 7 bases from V and 4 bases from J; junction bases left unmatched: 9. Germline V lookup: CDR1 MNHEY, CDR2 SMNVEV (reference sequence). This CDR3 comprises 15 residues. The CDR3 DNA reads TGTGCCAGCACAGGGGGCAGTCCCGAATACAATGAGCAGTTCTTC. Its protein product is CASTGGSPEYNEQFF.

This sequence joins TRBV25-1 and TRBJ2-1, with TRBD1 as a possible D gene (6 bases). The CDR3 length is 13 residues. Per the germline V gene, CDR1 is MGHDK and CDR2 is SYGVNS. Trimming left V 8 bases short and J 10 bases short, with 18 bases between. This CDR3 is CASVGLGAGEQFF. The CDR3 DNA reads TGTGCCAGCGTAGGTTTGGGGGCCGGGGAGCAGTTCTTC.

CDR3 region: CASSQGTLRGDEQFF. In DNA, the CDR3 is TGTGCCAGCAGCCAAGGGACTTTGAGAGGCGATGAGCAGTTCTTC. The chain uses TRBV14 and TRBJ2-1; TRBD2 might be the D (5 bases). The germline V gene has CDR1 SGHDN and CDR2 FVKESK. The CDR3 has 15 amino acids. The V end was cut by 1 base, the J end by 8 bases, with 15 bases between.

The J gene is TRBJ2-7, the V gene TRBV18; possibly TRBD2 for D (7 bases). The V gene lost 2 bases and the J gene lost 4 bases, with 12 bases spanning the gap. The germline CDR1 and CDR2 sequences are KGHSH and LQKENI. CDR3 length: 14 amino acids. CDR3 in DNA: TGTGCCAGCTCACCAGGGGGGGCGCGGTACGAGCAGTACTTC. Protein: CASSPGGARYEQYF.

The rearrangement joins TRBV9 to TRBJ1-2; D not certain. Germline loops: CDR1 SGDLS, CDR2 YYNGEE. The CDR3 is made up of 13 amino acids. V was pared by 3 bases and J by 8 bases, with 14 bases between. CDR3 amino acids: CASSAGFERGYTF. CDR3 DNA: TGTGCCAGCAGCGCGGGATTCGAAAGGGGCTACACCTTC.

This sequence joins TRBV9 and TRBJ2-3, with D perhaps matching TRBD2 (6 bases). The CDR3 sequence is 13 residues long. CDR1 is SGDLS, CDR2 YYNGEE, per germline. V shed 3 bases and J shed 6 bases, with 11 bases lying between them. The CDR3 reads CASSARDFDTQYF. CDR3 nucleotide sequence: TGTGCCAGCAGCGCCCGGGACTTCGATACGCAGTATTTT.

This clone was observed at least ten times. The chain uses TRBV19 and TRBJ2-7, with a weak D call TRBD1 (6 bases). V dropped 2 bases and J dropped 1 base, with 12 bases sitting between them. The germline V gene encodes CDR1 LNHDA and CDR2 SQIVND (reference sequence). The CDR3 is 15 residues long. Here the CDR3 DNA reads TGTGCCAGTAGTATACCAGGGGTTCTTTCCTACGAGCAGTACTTC. Its protein product is CASSIPGVLSYEQYF.

This clone was detected only a few times. The chain carries TRBV18 and TRBJ2-5; 7 bases agree with TRBD2. The CDR3 loop spans 14 amino acids. V shed 3 bases and J 2 bases; nucleotides not matched to a gene: 3. CDR1 and CDR2 from the germline V gene are KGHSH and LQKENI. The CDR3 spells CASSPDGRQETQYF. CDR3 DNA: TGTGCCAGCTCACCTGACGGGAGGCAAGAGACCCAGTACTTC.

This clone was seen more than once but under ten times. V is TRBV29-1 and J is TRBJ1-2, with D uncertain. Trimming left V 4 bases short and J 0 bases short, with 9 bases between. Germline CDR1 reads SQVTM; CDR2 reads ANQGSEA. This CDR3 comprises 13 residues. The CDR3 sequence: CSVGVAANYGYTF. CDR3 coding DNA: TGCAGCGTTGGGGTAGCAGCTAACTATGGCTACACCTTC.

The J gene is TRBJ1-1, the V gene TRBV5-1; maybe TRBD1 (6 bases). Germline CDR1 reads SGHRS; CDR2 reads YFSETQ. The V gene lost 5 bases and the J gene lost 3 bases, with 17 bases spanning the gap. This CDR3 is built from 15 residues. The CDR3 loop reads CASRARGDMDTEAFF. The CDR3 DNA is TGCGCCAGCAGGGCTCGGGGGGACATGGACACTGAAGCTTTCTTT.

V gene TRBV27 combines with J gene TRBJ2-7; TRBD2 aligns across 7 bases. The CDR3 extends over 14 amino acids. Germline loops: CDR1 MNHEY, CDR2 SMNVEV (reference sequence). V shed 3 bases and J 6 bases; nucleotides not matched to a gene: 8. As DNA, the CDR3 is TGTGCCAGCAGTTTCTCCGTACTAGCGAGCGAGCAGTACTTC. Amino acids: CASSFSVLASEQYF.